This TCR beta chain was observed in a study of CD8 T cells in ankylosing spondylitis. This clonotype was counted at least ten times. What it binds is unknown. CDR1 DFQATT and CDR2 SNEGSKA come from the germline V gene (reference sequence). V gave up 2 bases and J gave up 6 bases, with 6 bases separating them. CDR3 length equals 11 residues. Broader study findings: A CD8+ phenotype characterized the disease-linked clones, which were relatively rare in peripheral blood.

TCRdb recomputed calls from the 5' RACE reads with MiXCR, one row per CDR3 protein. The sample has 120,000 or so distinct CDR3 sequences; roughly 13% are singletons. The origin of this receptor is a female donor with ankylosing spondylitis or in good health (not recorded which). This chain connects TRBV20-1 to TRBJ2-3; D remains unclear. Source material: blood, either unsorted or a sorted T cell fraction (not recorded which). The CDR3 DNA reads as TGCAGTGCTAGAACGGTGGATACGCAGTATTTT. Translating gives CSARTVDTQYF.